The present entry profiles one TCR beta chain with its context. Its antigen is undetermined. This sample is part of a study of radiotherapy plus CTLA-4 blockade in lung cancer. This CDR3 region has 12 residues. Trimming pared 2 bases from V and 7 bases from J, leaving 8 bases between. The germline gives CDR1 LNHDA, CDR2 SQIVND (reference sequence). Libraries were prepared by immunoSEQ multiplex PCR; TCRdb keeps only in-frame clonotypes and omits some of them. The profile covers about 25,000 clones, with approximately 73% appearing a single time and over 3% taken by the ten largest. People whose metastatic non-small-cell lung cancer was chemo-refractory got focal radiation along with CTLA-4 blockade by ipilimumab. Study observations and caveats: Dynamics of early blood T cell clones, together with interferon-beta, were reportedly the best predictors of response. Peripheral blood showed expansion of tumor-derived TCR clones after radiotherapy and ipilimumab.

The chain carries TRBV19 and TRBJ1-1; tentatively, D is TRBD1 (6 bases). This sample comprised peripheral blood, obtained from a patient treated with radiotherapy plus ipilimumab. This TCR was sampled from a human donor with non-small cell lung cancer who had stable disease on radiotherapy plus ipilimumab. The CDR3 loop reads CASSIRGGEAFF. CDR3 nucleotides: TGTGCCAGTAGTATAAGAGGGGGTGAAGCTTTCTTT.